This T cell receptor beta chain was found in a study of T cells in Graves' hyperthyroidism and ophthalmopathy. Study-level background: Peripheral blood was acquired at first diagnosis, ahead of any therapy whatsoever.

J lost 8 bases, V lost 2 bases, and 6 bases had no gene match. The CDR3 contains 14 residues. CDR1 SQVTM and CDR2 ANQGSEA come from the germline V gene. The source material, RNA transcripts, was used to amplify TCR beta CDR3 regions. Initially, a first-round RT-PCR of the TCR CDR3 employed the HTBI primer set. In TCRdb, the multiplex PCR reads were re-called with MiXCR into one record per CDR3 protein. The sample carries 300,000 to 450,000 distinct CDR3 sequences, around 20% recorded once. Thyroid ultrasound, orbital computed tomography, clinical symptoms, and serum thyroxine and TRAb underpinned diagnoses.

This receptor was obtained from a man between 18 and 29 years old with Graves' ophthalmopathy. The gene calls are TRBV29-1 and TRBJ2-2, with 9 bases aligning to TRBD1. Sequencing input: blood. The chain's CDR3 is CSVELGQGVGELFF. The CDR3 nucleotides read TGCAGCGTTGAACTGGGACAGGGAGTAGGGGAGCTGTTTTTT.